These 30 T cell receptor beta chains were all obtained from the same sample, sequenced in a study of T cells in Graves' hyperthyroidism and ophthalmopathy. The TCR beta CDR3 regions underwent amplification using RNA transcripts as the source. An initial round of RT-PCR targeting the TCR CDR3 relied on the HTBI primer set. TCRdb called the multiplex PCR reads again in MiXCR, with one record for every CDR3 protein. The sample includes 500,000 to 550,000 distinct CDR3 sequences, just under 20% of them seen just once. The sequencing input was blood. These TCRs come from a man aged 35-49 years with Graves' ophthalmopathy.

This clonotype was counted a few times. J is TRBJ1-2 and V is TRBV12-3 or TRBV12-4; weak D call: TRBD1 (6 bases). Trimming took off 7 bases at V and 5 bases at J, with 23 bases between the two ends. This CDR3 spans 16 amino acids. CDR3 nucleotide sequence: TGTGCCAGCACGACCCAAGAGGGGGGCCGATCGTATGGCTACACCTTC. It specifies CASTTQEGGRSYGYTF.

The V and J genes are TRBV6-2 or TRBV6-3 and TRBJ2-1; D unclear. The CDR3 is 13 residues long. Germline V gene sequence: CDR1 MNHEY, CDR2 SVGEGT. The V gene lost 11 bases and the J gene lost 11 bases, with 22 bases spanning the gap. The CDR3 DNA reads TGTGCCGGCACTCCGGACGGAATTAGGAAGCAGTTCTTC. Translated: CAGTPDGIRKQFF.

In this sample, this clonotype turned up a few times. DNA of the CDR3: TGTGCCAGCAGTCAGACAGGGGCTGGGGGCAATGAGCAGTTCTTC. Translating it yields CASSQTGAGGNEQFF. The genes are TRBV6-1 and TRBJ2-1, with 8 positions matching TRBD1. Germline CDR1 MNHNS, CDR2 SASEGT. The junction had 9 bases not matched to a gene; V was cut back by 5 bases and J by 6 bases. This CDR3 has 15 amino acids.

The sample holds many counts of this clonotype. The V gene is TRBV2, the J gene TRBJ2-1; TRBD2 might be the D (6 bases). Germline V gives CDR1 SNHLY, CDR2 FYNNEI. V was clipped by 5 bases and J by 4 bases, with 15 bases between them. This CDR3 has 15 residues. The CDR3 DNA reads TGTGCCAGCAGTTCACGGGAGAGGACTTACAATGAGCAGTTCTTC. Its translation: CASSSRERTYNEQFF.

CDR3 sequence: CASSTPTSGITDTQYF. The CDR3 coding sequence is TGTGCCAGCAGCACCCCGACTAGCGGGATAACAGATACGCAGTATTTT. This rearrangement joins TRBV5-8 to TRBJ2-3; 11 nucleotides agree with TRBD2. CDR1 SGHTS and CDR2 YDEGEE come from the germline V gene. V trimming: 4 bases; J trimming: 3 bases; junction bases outside the gene matches: 7. The CDR3 covers 16 residues.

This clonotype has more than one count but fewer than ten. The chain combines TRBV7-8 with TRBJ1-5; tentative D call: TRBD1 (5 bases). V lost 4 bases, J lost 4 bases, and 17 bases lay in between. The CDR3 contains 16 residues. Germline V gene lookup returns CDR1 SGHVS and CDR2 FQNEAQ. The CDR3 nucleotides are TGTGCCAGCAGCTCCGAGACCGGGACCTTAAATCAGCCCCAGCATTTT. This codes for CASSSETGTLNQPQHF.

This chain links TRBV28 with TRBJ1-2; possible D gene TRBD1, 5 bases. CDR3 length equals 12 residues. V lost 5 bases and J lost 3, with 7 bases in between. CDR1 MDHEN and CDR2 SYDVKM come from the germline V gene. This CDR3 is CASSQGHYGYTF. The CDR3 DNA sequence: TGTGCCAGCAGTCAGGGCCACTATGGCTACACCTTC.

This clonotype was counted between two and nine times. The V and J genes are TRBV30 and TRBJ2-5; 11 bases line up with TRBD2. The CDR3 is made up of 13 amino acids. The V and J ends lost 5 bases and 2 bases, in that order; junction bases with no gene match: 1. The germline gives CDR1 GTSNPN, CDR2 SVGIG (reference sequence). The CDR3 nucleotides read TGTGCCTGGCTAGCGGGGGGACAAGAGACCCAGTACTTC. The encoded protein is CAWLAGGQETQYF.

V gene TRBV20-1 combines with J gene TRBJ1-6; TRBD1 is a possible D gene (6 bases). CDR3 length: 15 amino acids. Trimming shortened V by 6 bases and J by 10 bases, and 22 bases separated the two germline ends. Germline CDR1 and CDR2: DFQATT and SNEGSKA (reference sequence). The CDR3 protein is CSAQVGGRGGSPLHF. Here the CDR3 DNA reads TGCAGTGCCCAAGTGGGGGGCAGGGGAGGGTCACCCCTCCACTTT.

Many counts were recorded for this clonotype. The chain couples TRBV7-9 to TRBJ2-2; TRBD2 matches at 8 bases. This CDR3 is built from 16 residues. The J segment lost 7 bases and the V segment lost 5 bases, leaving 12 bases of the junction unmatched. From germline, CDR1 is SEHNR and CDR2 FQNEAQ (reference sequence). DNA of the CDR3: TGTGCCAGCAGCCCTGGCGGGAGGCGTGGTGGCGGGGAGCTGTTTTTT. Translated, it gives CASSPGGRRGGGELFF.

The rearrangement links TRBV7-3 to TRBJ2-2; D may be TRBD2 (6 bases). The V end lost 8 bases, the J end lost 3 bases, and 22 bases lay between the germline ends. Germline values: CDR1 SGHTA, CDR2 FQGTGA. The CDR3 totals 17 residues. CDR3 amino acids: CASGSTGGSDYTGELFF. The CDR3 DNA sequence: TGTGCCAGCGGCTCTACCGGGGGAAGTGATTACACCGGGGAGCTGTTTTTT.

This clonotype occurred many times. This sequence joins TRBV5-1 and TRBJ1-5; D perhaps matches TRBD1 (5 bases). There are 17 residues in the CDR3. V was shortened by 7 bases and J by 0 bases, with 20 bases between the two germline ends. Germline values: CDR1 SGHRS, CDR2 YFSETQ. The CDR3 region is CASPLRMVGDSNQPQHF. The CDR3 DNA is TGCGCCAGCCCTTTGAGGATGGTAGGGGATAGCAATCAGCCCCAGCATTTT.

This clonotype was counted ten times or more. The V gene is TRBV30, the J gene TRBJ1-1, with D uncertain. The CDR3 has 13 residues. CDR1 and CDR2 from the germline V gene are GTSNPN and SVGIG (reference sequence). V lost 3 bases to trimming and J lost 4 bases, with 12 bases between them. CDR3: CAWRGGSFTEAFF. CDR3 DNA sequence: TGTGCCTGGAGGGGAGGGAGCTTCACTGAAGCTTTCTTT.

This clonotype was seen more than once but under ten times. The gene calls are TRBV27 and TRBJ2-1, with unresolved D. This CDR3 has 15 residues. V was clipped by 2 bases and J by 0 bases, with 8 bases between them. In germline, CDR1 is MNHEY, CDR2 SMNVEV (reference sequence). DNA of the CDR3: TGTGCCAGCAGTTTAATCCAGAGCTCCTACAATGAGCAGTTCTTC. It specifies CASSLIQSSYNEQFF.

This clonotype was seen a handful of times. V and J are TRBV7-3 and TRBJ1-6; D uncertain. Germline V gene data show CDR1 as SGHTA and CDR2 as FQGTGA. The V gene lost 2 bases and the J gene lost 13 bases, with 12 bases spanning the gap. The CDR3 is 13 residues long. CDR3 residues: CASSLSRDFPLHF. DNA for the CDR3: TGTGCCAGCAGCTTATCCCGCGATTTTCCCCTCCACTTT.

Many counts were recorded for this clonotype. The CDR3 loop reads CASSLYGGLGEQYF. The CDR3 coding sequence is TGTGCCAGCAGTTTATACGGGGGACTCGGCGAGCAGTACTTC. The chain links TRBV28 to TRBJ2-7, with a weak D call TRBD2 (6 bases). The CDR3 spans 14 residues. V lost 1 base and J lost 6, with 13 bases in between. Germline CDR1 reads MDHEN; CDR2 reads SYDVKM.

The V gene is TRBV4-2, the J gene TRBJ1-1, with TRBD1 matching 7 bases. V gave up 4 bases and J gave up 11 bases; unmatched junction bases: 7. This CDR3 comprises 12 residues. The germline V gene encodes CDR1 LGHNA and CDR2 YNFKEQ. The CDR3 sequence is CASSPGGGRAFF. The CDR3 DNA follows: TGTGCCAGCAGCCCAGGGGGGGGTAGGGCTTTCTTT.

At least ten counts were recorded for this clonotype. The chain is built from TRBV11-2 and TRBJ2-1, with 13 bases fitting TRBD2. CDR3 length: 15 residues. V lost 4 bases, J lost 7 bases, and 4 bases stayed unmatched. Germline V gene lookup returns CDR1 SGHAT and CDR2 FQNNGV. The chain's CDR3 is CASSSGLAGVNEQFF. For the CDR3, the DNA is TGTGCCAGCAGCTCAGGACTAGCGGGAGTTAATGAGCAGTTCTTC.

This clonotype has only a few counts. This rearrangement joins TRBV5-1 to TRBJ2-7, with TRBD1 matching over 8 bases. V was pared by 5 bases and J by 5 bases, with 9 bases of the junction left unmatched. The germline gives CDR1 SGHRS, CDR2 YFSETQ. The CDR3 runs to 14 residues. The CDR3 DNA reads TGCGCCAGCAGATTACTTCCGGGACAGGACGAGCAGTACTTC. It codes for CASRLLPGQDEQYF.

There are a few counts of this clonotype. The chain employs TRBV3-2 and TRBJ2-7; TRBD1 is the table's D call and was not checked against the DNA. TRBV3-2 is reported as a pseudogene. CDR3 length: 18 residues. The CDR3 region is CASSQDFPETGLPYEQYF. CDR3 nucleotide sequence: TGTGCCAGCAGCCAAGATTTCCCCGAGACAGGGCTTCCCTACGAGCAGTACTTC.

This clonotype was detected ten times or more. V and J are TRBV30 and TRBJ2-1, with TRBD2 as a possible D gene (6 bases). V was cut by 7 bases and J by 9 bases, with 22 bases left in between. Germline lookup yields CDR1 GTSNPN and CDR2 SVGIG (reference sequence). The CDR3 loop spans 14 amino acids. Here the CDR3 DNA reads TGTGCCTCCCAAACGGCGGGGCCCTTGGGTGAGCAGTTCTTC. This translates into CASQTAGPLGEQFF.

This clonotype has at least ten counts. V usage is TRBV27 and J usage is TRBJ2-3, with TRBD2 identical over 7 bases. Germline V CDR1 and CDR2: MNHEY, SMNVEV (reference sequence). The junction had 8 bases not matched to a gene; V was cut back by 5 bases and J by 0 bases. The CDR3 is 16 residues long. The CDR3 protein is CASSAWGDYSTDTQYF. The CDR3, as DNA: TGTGCCAGCAGTGCATGGGGGGACTACAGCACAGATACGCAGTATTTT.

This clonotype was seen ten or more times. This chain uses TRBV7-8 with TRBJ2-1; D might be TRBD1 or TRBD2, each matching 6 bases. This CDR3 is built from 14 residues. CDR1 is SGHVS and CDR2 is FQNEAQ in the germline V gene. The germline V and J ends were trimmed by 5 bases and 7 bases, with 15 bases remaining between them. The CDR3 DNA reads as TGTGCCAGCAGCCCGAGGGGGGTAGTAAATGAGCAGTTCTTC. Protein sequence: CASSPRGVVNEQFF. Variable domain in full (rest from reference TRBV7-8 and TRBJ2-1): GAGVSQSPRYKVAKRGQDVALRCDPISGHVSLFWYQQALGQGPEFLTYFQNEAQLDKSGLPSDRFFAERPEGSVSTLKIQRTQQEDSAVYLCASSPRGVVNEQFFGPGTRLTVL.

This clonotype was seen a few times. The chain joins TRBV27 to TRBJ2-2; 7 bases are shared with TRBD2. After removal of 6 bases from V and 6 bases from J, the junction contained 7 bases not matched to a gene. Germline-derived CDR1 and CDR2 are MNHEY and SMNVEV (reference sequence). This CDR3 region has 14 residues. CDR3 protein: CASSFLAGAGELFF. CDR3 in DNA: TGTGCCAGCAGCTTTCTCGCGGGGGCCGGGGAGCTGTTTTTT.

The V and J genes are TRBV6-1 and TRBJ1-5; TRBD1 agrees at 7 bases. After removal of 8 bases from V and 7 bases from J, the junction contained 11 bases not matched to a gene. CDR1 is MNHNS, CDR2 SASEGT, per germline. CDR3 length equals 14 residues. The CDR3 DNA reads TGTGCCAGCCGGGGACGGGGCAGGGGGCAGCCCCAGCATTTT. It translates to CASRGRGRGQPQHF.

There are a few counts of this clonotype. The chain combines TRBV12-3 or TRBV12-4 with TRBJ2-1, with 7 bases fitting TRBD2. The CDR3 has 16 residues. After removal of 3 bases from V and 8 bases from J, the junction contained 13 bases not matched to a gene. The CDR3 DNA reads as TGTGCCAGCAGTTTCCCGGCGGGGGATGTGAGGGATGAGCAGTTCTTC. Protein sequence: CASSFPAGDVRDEQFF.

This clonotype was counted between two and nine times. This chain links TRBV10-3 with TRBJ2-3, with 9 positions matching TRBD2. The CDR3 contains 16 residues. CDR1 and CDR2 (germline): ENHRY, SYGVKD. V shed 3 bases, J shed 1 base, and the junction held 5 bases outside the gene matches. DNA for the CDR3: TGTGCCATCAGTGATTGGGTAGCGGGGGGCACAGATACGCAGTATTTT. Its translation: CAISDWVAGGTDTQYF.

This clonotype was counted only a few times. The chain is built from TRBV28 and TRBJ2-1; possible D gene TRBD2, 6 bases. CDR1 MDHEN and CDR2 SYDVKM come from the germline V gene. The ends were cut back, 3 bases at V and 1 base at J, with 19 bases in the middle. This CDR3 region has 18 residues. The CDR3 nucleotides read TGTGCCAGCAGTTTCCTGCGGAGGGCCTTAAGGTCCTACAATGAGCAGTTCTTC. Translating it yields CASSFLRRALRSYNEQFF.

The V call is TRBV12-3 or TRBV12-4, the J call TRBJ1-5, with 8 bases matching TRBD1. The trim removed 9 bases at V and 9 bases at J, leaving 10 bases unmatched. This CDR3 is 13 amino acids long. CDR3 nucleotides: TGTGCCAGTGACGGGACAGGTAGTCCGCCCCAGCATTTT. This gives the protein CASDGTGSPPQHF.

This clonotype was picked up many times. The chain recombines TRBV3-1 with TRBJ1-4; D gene ambiguous. V lost 3 bases to trimming and J lost 8 bases, with 13 bases between them. Germline-derived CDR1 and CDR2 are LGHDT and YNNKEL (reference sequence). This CDR3 region has 14 residues. In DNA, the CDR3 is TGTGCCAGCAGCCACAAGGCAGTAGGGGAAAAACTGTTTTTT. Translated: CASSHKAVGEKLFF. Variable domain in full (rest from reference TRBV3-1 and TRBJ1-4): DTAVSQTPKYLVTQMGNDKSIKCEQNLGHDTMYWYKQDSKKFLKIMFSYNNKELIINETVPNRFSPKSPDKAHLNLHINSLELGDSAVYFCASSHKAVGEKLFFGSGTQLSVL.